This T cell receptor beta chain was sequenced for a study of shared clonotypes between healthy human individuals. Study-wide results and caveats: Only blood was sampled, and tissue TCR repertoires likely differ from blood ones.

Clones were read by immunoSEQ multiplex PCR, and TCRdb kept only the in-frame ones, dropping some. The data hold 2 million to 2.5 million clones, with 95% observed a single time. This clone is a singleton in its sample. The antigen is not known. The CDR3 length is 16 residues. CDR1 is MDHEN and CDR2 is SYDVKM in the germline V gene. The trim removed 5 bases at V and 8 bases at J, leaving 8 bases unmatched. The receptor comes from a man aged 18 to 30 in good health. Sequencing was done on a sample of naive CD4+ T cells sorted from blood. Subset of the sample: CD45RA+ positively selected. The V call is TRBV28, the J call TRBJ2-1; 14 bases match TRBD2. CDR3 residues: CASSPRLAGGPYEQFF. The CDR3, as DNA: TGTGCCAGCAGTCCTAGACTAGCGGGAGGGCCGTATGAGCAGTTCTTC.